This T cell receptor (beta chain) was profiled in a study of blood T cell repertoires in COVID-19. Across the study: T cells, B-cell-depleted T cells, or PBMCs supplied cDNA or gDNA.

Data came from immunoSEQ multiplex PCR; TCRdb stores just in-frame clones and leaves some out. This sample yields roughly 180,000 clones, of which about 80% are seen a single time; 5.5% to 7.5% belongs to the top ten. This CDR3 is 13 amino acids long. Germline loops: CDR1 MNHNY, CDR2 SVGAGI (reference sequence). V dropped 6 bases and J dropped 4 bases, with 12 bases sitting between them. The specimen was peripheral blood. The J gene is TRBJ1-1, the V gene TRBV6-6; D may be TRBD1 (6 bases). This clonotype was sampled from a human donor in a cohort sampled during active COVID-19. CDR3 in DNA: TGTGCCAGCAGAGAACAGGGTGGCACTGAAGCTTTCTTT. Protein product: CASREQGGTEAFF.